This is a list of T cell receptor beta chains from one sample in a study of neurological immune-mediated disorders. TCRdb passed the 5' RACE reads through MiXCR, listing each CDR3 protein once. The profile shows tens of thousands of distinct CDR3 sequences, about 4.5% of them singletons. Sequencing used PBMCs. The source of these receptors is a woman aged 55-70 years with multiple sclerosis. Both conserved end residues are part of each CDR3. Fields, in order: D gene, V gene, clone size, J gene, CDR3 DNA, CDR3 protein. The D gene is left open where the match is weak. A row's size may be missing; if present it is once, few, many or a size class.

TRBD1	TRBV5-5	many	TRBJ1-1	TGTGCCAGCAGTAGGGACAGGGGGCTGGGGAACACTGAAGCTTTCTTT	CASSRDRGLGNTEAFF
NA	TRBV6-1	few	TRBJ1-2	TGTGCCAGCAGCCCATCGGGAGGAGTTGGCTATGGCTACACCTTC	CASSPSGGVGYGYTF
NA	TRBV20-1	many	TRBJ1-2	TGCAGTGCTAGAGGGCAAAGGAGGGGAAAGGTTGGCTACACCTTC	CSARGQRRGKVGYTF
TRBD2	TRBV29-1	many	TRBJ2-5	TGCAGCGTGACTAGCGGGGCAAGTATACCTCAAGAGACCCAGTACTTC	CSVTSGASIPQETQYF
NA	TRBV3-1	once	TRBJ1-6	TGTGCCAGCAGCCAAGATGGAGGGCTTTCACCCCTCCACTTT	CASSQDGGLSPLHF
TRBD1	TRBV27	many	TRBJ1-4	TGTGCCAGCAGTTCGGACAGGAGTAATGAAAAACTGTTTTTT	CASSSDRSNEKLFF
NA	TRBV7-9	many	TRBJ1-1	TGTGCCAGCAGCCGCGTCGCGGTGTCTGAAGCTTTCTTT	CASSRVAVSEAFF
TRBD1	TRBV5-1	many	TRBJ2-1	TGCGCCAGCAGCTTGTTCCGCGTGGGACAGGGTGTCAATGAGCAGTTCTTC	CASSLFRVGQGVNEQFF
NA	TRBV5-1	many	TRBJ2-7	TGCGCCAGCAGCTTGTTGGGTGGGGAGCAGTACTTC	CASSLLGGEQYF
TRBD1	TRBV29-1	many	TRBJ1-1	TGCAGCACCAACAGGGGCAACACTGAAGCTTTCTTT	CSTNRGNTEAFF
NA	TRBV29-1	many	TRBJ2-2	TGCAGCGTAGGGCTAGGGGCGACCGGGGAGCTGTTTTTT	CSVGLGATGELFF
NA	TRBV12-3/TRBV12-4	many	TRBJ2-1	TGTGCCAGCAGCCCACCCCCGGGACGGTCCTACAATGAGCAGTTCTTC	CASSPPPGRSYNEQFF
TRBD2	TRBV5-1	many	TRBJ2-2	TGCGCCAGCAGCTTGGAGAGTCTAGCGGGGGGCCACGGGGAGCTGTTTTTT	CASSLESLAGGHGELFF
NA	TRBV6-5	many	TRBJ1-3	TGTGCCAGCAGTTACTCGGAGGATATGGGAAACACCATATATTTT	CASSYSEDMGNTIYF
TRBD1	TRBV18	NA	TRBJ1-3	TGTGCCAGCTCACCAACCGTTGGGGACAGCGCAACTGGAAACACCATATATTTT	CASSPTVGDSATGNTIYF
TRBD2	TRBV7-2	few	TRBJ2-7	TGTGCCAGCAGCCAGCAGGTAGCGGGGCGCACCTACGAGCAGTACTTC	CASSQQVAGRTYEQYF
NA	TRBV5-1	many	TRBJ2-1	TGCGCCAGCAGTAGAGACGGGAGCTCCTACAATGAGCAGTTCTTC	CASSRDGSSYNEQFF
NA	TRBV6-6	many	TRBJ1-3	TGTGCCAGCAGCTACGACGGTGGGGGGTGGGACACCATATATTTT	CASSYDGGGWDTIYF
TRBD2	TRBV5-1	many	TRBJ2-3	TGCGCCAGCAGCTTAGTCAGCGGGGGTCCAGATACGCAGTATTTT	CASSLVSGGPDTQYF
NA	TRBV7-9	many	TRBJ2-3	TGTGCCGGTAGTGGCGGACAGCAAAGCACAGATACGCAGTATTTT	CAGSGGQQSTDTQYF
NA	TRBV4-2	NA	TRBJ2-3	TGTGTCAGCAGCCAAGTCTCTAGCACAGATACGCAGTATTTT	CVSSQVSSTDTQYF
NA	TRBV7-9	many	TRBJ2-5	TGTGCCAGCAGCTTAGTAGGTCCCCAAGAGACCCAGTACTTC	CASSLVGPQETQYF
TRBD2	TRBV28	many	TRBJ2-1	TGTGCCAGCAGACCCGGACTAGCGGGCCCCAATGAGCAGTTCTTC	CASRPGLAGPNEQFF
TRBD1	TRBV9	many	TRBJ2-1	TGTGCCAGCAGCGGGACAGGGTTCAATGAGCAGTTCTTC	CASSGTGFNEQFF
NA	TRBV29-1	many	TRBJ1-1	TGCAGCGTCGCCAACCACGGCGGGAGAAACACTGAAGCTTTCTTT	CSVANHGGRNTEAFF
TRBD2	TRBV20-1	many	TRBJ2-3	TGCAGTGCTAGCGGGGGGTTCACAGATACGCAGTATTTT	CSASGGFTDTQYF
NA	TRBV5-8	many	TRBJ2-3	TGTGCCAGCAGCTTAGAGTGGTCTAGCACAGATACGCAGTATTTT	CASSLEWSSTDTQYF
NA	TRBV5-1	many	TRBJ2-1	TGCGCCAGCAGCTCCACTGCGTCCAGTGAGCAGTTCTTC	CASSSTASSEQFF
NA	TRBV11-2	many	TRBJ1-3	TGTGCCAGCAGTTCTCAGGGCGGCTCTGGAAACACCATATATTTT	CASSSQGGSGNTIYF
NA	TRBV7-8	NA	TRBJ1-2	TGTGCCAGCAGCGAGACCGGACGGAACTACTATGGCTACACCTTC	CASSETGRNYYGYTF
NA	TRBV3-1	many	TRBJ1-2	TGTGCCAGCAGCCAAAGTTCAGGGCGAGGCTACACCTTC	CASSQSSGRGYTF
NA	TRBV12-3/TRBV12-4	many	TRBJ1-4	TGTGCCAGCAGTCCTACAGGGTCTGTTGGAGAAAAACTGTTTTTT	CASSPTGSVGEKLFF
NA	TRBV5-1	many	TRBJ2-1	TGCGCCAGCAGCTTGTTCCGCGGTAACTCCTACAATGAGCAGTTCTTC	CASSLFRGNSYNEQFF
TRBD1	TRBV4-1	many	TRBJ2-7	TGCGCCAGCAGCCAAGAAGTTCGGCAGGGGGCTCTGGGCGAGCAGTACTTC	CASSQEVRQGALGEQYF
TRBD1	TRBV5-1	many	TRBJ2-5	TGCGCCAGCAGCTTGCTCGGACAGGGTGTGGAGACCCAGTACTTC	CASSLLGQGVETQYF
NA	TRBV20-1	many	TRBJ2-1	TGCAGTGCTAGAGCTTACCCCCATGAGCAGTTCTTC	CSARAYPHEQFF
TRBD1	TRBV20-1	many	TRBJ1-1	TGCAGTGCCGGGACAGGGAGGAGAGGCACTGAAGCTTTCTTT	CSAGTGRRGTEAFF
NA	TRBV7-2	many	TRBJ1-4	TGTGCCAGCAGCCTCAACAGCTGGACTGCAACTAATGAAAAACTGTTTTTT	CASSLNSWTATNEKLFF
TRBD1	TRBV19	NA	TRBJ1-1	TGTGCCAGTAGTCGGGACAGGGAAACTGAAGCTTTCTTT	CASSRDRETEAFF
NA	TRBV29-1	many	TRBJ2-5	TGCAGCGTTGGTTGGGGAGAGACCCAGTACTTC	CSVGWGETQYF
TRBD2	TRBV27	many	TRBJ2-3	TGTGCCAGCAGACGCGGCGGGACTAGGTCCCTAGATACGCAGTATTTT	CASRRGGTRSLDTQYF
NA	TRBV20-1	many	TRBJ1-1	TGCAGTGCTAGCTTGGGGTTGGGGAACACTGAAGCTTTCTTT	CSASLGLGNTEAFF
NA	TRBV5-1	many	TRBJ2-7	TGCGCCAGCAGCTTGGCAGATGTGGGGTCCTACGAGCAGTACTTC	CASSLADVGSYEQYF
TRBD1	TRBV9	many	TRBJ2-1	TGTGCCAGCAGCGTAGCCGGACAGGGCTCCTACAATGAGCAGTTCTTC	CASSVAGQGSYNEQFF
TRBD1	TRBV6-5	many	TRBJ1-5	TGTGCCAGCAGCACCGGGACAGGGGCTTATAGCAATCAGCCCCAGCATTTT	CASSTGTGAYSNQPQHF